Listed below are T cell receptor beta chains from one sample, sequenced in a study of blood T cells in healthy people across ages. Using its own MiXCR run on the 5' RACE reads, TCRdb lists one record per CDR3 protein. Of about 810,000 distinct CDR3 sequences listed, 35% to 40% are singletons. Sequencing was done on a sample of blood. These receptors came from a man between 18 and 29 years old in good health. Each CDR3 is given with its conserved first and last residue. Only some rows state a clone size, as once, few, many or a class for expanded clones.

v_call,j_call,clone_size,cdr3_aa
TRBV5-1,TRBJ2-3,many,CASSSGLADTDTQYF
TRBV20-1,TRBJ2-5,-,CSATGTGHETQYF
TRBV12-3/TRBV12-4,TRBJ1-4,-,CASRFAGNEKLFF
TRBV7-2,TRBJ2-1,-,CASSPGTDSYNEQFF
TRBV20-1,TRBJ2-1,-,CSAWGTVSSYNEQFF
TRBV14,TRBJ1-6,-,CASSQEGAGNSPLHF
TRBV3-1,TRBJ2-2,few,CASSQEVPRRSNTGELFF
TRBV5-1,-,-,CASSLVGTGQETQFF
TRBV5-6,TRBJ1-2,many,CASSPGAHYGYTF
TRBV12-3/TRBV12-4,TRBJ2-3,many,CASSFWGGARRDTQYF
TRBV19,TRBJ1-1,-,CASSMSYRGHTEAFF
TRBV6-2/TRBV6-3,TRBJ2-1,few,CASRALGGAQTFSSYNEQFF
TRBV7-3,TRBJ2-3,many,CASSVPSTDTQYF
TRBV5-1,TRBJ2-2,-,CASRGIYGGTGELFF
TRBV27,TRBJ2-1,-,CASRPSIGEQFF
TRBV7-3,TRBJ2-5,many,CASSPGTIQETQYF
TRBV27,TRBJ1-2,few,CASRPGQGQPYGYTF
TRBV7-9,TRBJ2-1,once,CASSLLRGRSYNEQFF
TRBV7-3,TRBJ1-2,-,CASSPTSGLEYGYTF
TRBV20-1,TRBJ2-1,-,CSAPPTDSSYNEQFF
TRBV7-9,TRBJ2-7,-,CASSASTGSGGDEQYF
TRBV6-6,TRBJ1-3,once,CASSSEAGVPSGNTIYF
TRBV12-3/TRBV12-4,TRBJ2-7,many,CASSLDRGSSYEQYF
TRBV5-6,TRBJ2-5,many,CASTKQDGETQYF
TRBV15,TRBJ2-5,-,CATSSDVPVGEQYF
TRBV2,TRBJ2-3,-,CASNSDRGTDTQYF
TRBV5-1,TRBJ2-1,-,CASSHQRGDEQFF
TRBV7-8,TRBJ2-5,-,CASSLDLGYQETQYF
TRBV7-9,-,-,CASSSVSLRETQYF
TRBV12-3/TRBV12-4,TRBJ1-2,-,CASSLAGGVGGYTF
TRBV20-1,TRBJ2-7,-,CSARRGGTSPYEQYF